This T cell receptor (beta chain) was sequenced during a study of T cell changes during pregnancy in multiple sclerosis. V dropped 0 bases and J dropped 4; count of bases not matched to a gene: 1. CDR1 and CDR2 (germline): SGHKS, YYEKEE (reference sequence). This CDR3 is 14 amino acids long. Assay used: immunoSEQ multiplex PCR; TCRdb lists only in-frame clones, some missing. Here the sample spans 70,000 to 100,000 clones, about 93% being singletons. The clonotype originates from a female donor in good health, enrolled as a control in a pregnancy study. This rearrangement joins TRBV5-5 to TRBJ1-2, with TRBD1 matching over 9 bases. Sequencing was performed on peripheral blood, taken in the third trimester of pregnancy. The CDR3 is CASSLGDRVYGYTF. DNA for the CDR3: TGTGCCAGCAGCTTGGGGGACAGGGTCTATGGCTACACCTTC.